The source of this T cell receptor (beta chain) is a study of follicular helper T cells after annual influenza vaccination. Time point defined: 2015-2016 season, 7 days after influenza vaccination. Germline CDR1 is SNHLY and CDR2 is FYNNEI. Trimming stripped 3 bases from V and 3 bases from J, with 9 bases between. This CDR3 spans 13 amino acids. Produced via immunoSEQ multiplex PCR; TCRdb's table is partial and in-frame only. The table lists under 7,500 clones, over 75% of them singletons. The TCR sequence derives from an adult who received the influenza vaccine. The sample was CXCR5+ CD38- circulating T follicular helper cells from blood, taken 7 days after influenza vaccination. This sample's subset: circulating Tfh, non-naive CD4+CXCR5+PD-1+ (ICOS+CD38+ or ICOS-CD38-). The genes are TRBV2 and TRBJ2-7, with D unresolved. CDR3 bases: TGTGCCAGCAGTGATAGGAGACACTACGAGCAGTACTTC. Encoded protein: CASSDRRHYEQYF. The variable domain in full, with the rest retrieved from reference TRBV2 and TRBJ2-7, is EPEVTQTPSHQVTQMGQEVILRCVPISNHLYFYWYRQILGQKVEFLVSFYNNEISEKSEIFDDQFSVERPDGSNFTLKIRSTKLEDSAMYFCASSDRRHYEQYFGPGTRLTVT.